Following are 31 T cell receptor beta chains from one sample sequenced in a study of T cell responses to AZD1222 COVID-19 vaccine. The assay was immunoSEQ multiplex PCR, and TCRdb's table has in-frame clones only and misses some. The repertoire holds about 100,000 clones, with roughly 89% as singletons. Here the sequenced sample was peripheral blood, taken on day 0 of AZD1222 vaccination. The origin of the receptors is an adult in good health.

This clone was picked up a small number of times. The chain combines TRBV10-1 with TRBJ2-7; 10 bases line up with TRBD1. The CDR3 extends over 12 amino acids. Trimming removed 10 bases from V and 7 bases from J; junction bases left unmatched: 7. The germline CDR1 and CDR2 sequences are WNHNN and SYGVQD (reference sequence). The CDR3 spells CAKRQGAGEQYF. The CDR3 nucleotides are TGCGCCAAAAGACAGGGGGCGGGGGAGCAGTACTTC.

This clone was counted between two and nine times. The rearrangement uses TRBV6-1 and TRBJ1-1; no clear D gene. Trimming removed 2 bases at V and 1 base at J, with 8 bases between. The CDR3 length is 14 residues. The germline CDR1 and CDR2 sequences are MNHNS and SASEGT. In DNA, the CDR3 is TGTGCCAGCAGTGAAAGAGAAGAGAACACTGAAGCTTTCTTT. Translation: CASSEREENTEAFF.

The gene calls are TRBV9 and TRBJ1-4; 8 bases are a match to TRBD1. Germline V gene data show CDR1 as SGDLS and CDR2 as YYNGEE. The CDR3 sequence is 17 residues long. With 0 bases clipped from V and 4 bases from J, the junction kept 8 bases outside the gene matches. This CDR3 is CASSVGAGGADNEKLFF. As DNA, the CDR3 is TGTGCCAGCAGCGTAGGGGCAGGGGGCGCCGATAATGAAAAACTGTTTTTT.

V gene TRBV27 combines with J gene TRBJ1-1; 9 nucleotides agree with TRBD1. CDR3 length equals 13 residues. The germline V gene encodes CDR1 MNHEY and CDR2 SMNVEV (reference sequence). Losses at the gene ends were 5 bases for V and 7 bases for J; bases not matched to a gene: 5. For the CDR3, the DNA is TGTGCCAGCAGTGCCGGGACAGGGAATGAAGCTTTCTTT. Translated: CASSAGTGNEAFF.

The chain combines TRBV5-1 with TRBJ1-1; the match to TRBD1 covers 11 bases. Trimming took 1 base from V and 6 from J; bases not matched to a gene: 8. Germline values: CDR1 SGHRS, CDR2 YFSETQ. The CDR3 is 16 amino acids. The CDR3 DNA sequence: TGCGCCAGCAGCTTGTTCGGTGGACAGGGGGCTTCTGAAGCTTTCTTT. This gives the protein CASSLFGGQGASEAFF.

V usage is TRBV29-1 and J usage is TRBJ1-2; D unclear. The V end was cut by 5 bases, the J end by 8 bases, with 18 bases between. CDR1 and CDR2 (germline): SQVTM, ANQGSEA. The CDR3 totals 13 residues. CDR3 amino acids: CSVSPEPAGGYTF. Here the CDR3 DNA reads TGCAGCGTTTCCCCCGAACCAGCTGGCGGCTACACCTTC. Filled out from reference TRBV29-1 and TRBJ1-2, the complete variable domain reads SAVISQKPSRDICQRGTSLTIQCQVDSQVTMMFWYRQQPGQSLTLIATANQGSEATYESGFVIDKFPISRPNLTFSTLTVSNMSPEDSSIYLCSVSPEPAGGYTFGSGTRLTVV.

This chain links TRBV9 with TRBJ1-2; D uncertain. This CDR3 has 14 residues. CDR1 is SGDLS and CDR2 is YYNGEE in the germline V gene. With 0 bases removed from V and 2 bases from J, the gap between germline ends came to 8 bases. CDR3 DNA: TGTGCCAGCAGCGTAGCTCACGGGAACTATGGCTACACCTTC. Its translation: CASSVAHGNYGYTF.

Worth noting for this clone: This sample also contains other DNA sequences that code for the same CDR3. The J gene is TRBJ1-5, the V gene TRBV12-3 or TRBV12-4; 7 bases are a match to TRBD1. V was pared by 6 bases and J by 1 base, with 0 bases of the junction left unmatched. The CDR3 has 13 residues. As DNA, the CDR3 is TGTGCCAGCAGGACAGGGAGCAATCAGCCCCAGCATTTT. This gives the protein CASRTGSNQPQHF.

This clone has only one observation. The CDR3 spells CASSQGASGGAEQFF. CDR3 DNA sequence: TGTGCCAGCAGCCAGGGAGCCAGCGGGGGGGCCGAGCAGTTCTTC. This sequence joins TRBV14 and TRBJ2-1; 10 bases fit TRBD2. CDR1 is SGHDN, CDR2 FVKESK, per germline. The CDR3 is 15 residues long. J was trimmed by 10 bases and V by 3 bases; bases with no gene match: 9.

Only a few counts were recorded for this clone. The chain couples TRBV19 to TRBJ1-2, with D unclear. V was pared by 5 bases and J by 1 base, with 17 bases between. Germline CDR1 is LNHDA and CDR2 is SQIVND (reference sequence). The CDR3 runs 16 residues. The CDR3 region has the DNA TGTGCCAGTAGTGCCCCCCTTCGGGAATTTAACTATGGCTACACCTTC. Its protein is CASSAPLREFNYGYTF.

V is TRBV30 and J is TRBJ2-5; 9 bases line up with TRBD2. The CDR3 extends over 14 amino acids. The germline gives CDR1 GTSNPN, CDR2 SVGIG (reference sequence). Trimming at V came to 0 bases and at J to 3 bases, leaving 2 bases not matched to a gene. Here the CDR3 DNA reads TGTGCCTGGAGTGTCGGACTAGCGAAAGAGACCCAGTACTTC. It encodes CAWSVGLAKETQYF.

CDR3: CSVVLPGQGIEAFF. CDR3 nucleotides: TGCAGCGTTGTACTTCCGGGACAAGGAATTGAAGCTTTCTTT. The genes are TRBV29-1 and TRBJ1-1, with TRBD1 as a possible D gene (6 bases). In germline, CDR1 is SQVTM, CDR2 ANQGSEA. The CDR3 spans 14 residues. With 4 bases removed from V and 7 bases from J, the gap between germline ends came to 19 bases.

CDR3 loop: CASSWVTGSTDTQYF. CDR3 DNA sequence: TGTGCCAGCAGCTGGGTAACGGGTAGCACAGATACGCAGTATTTT. The V and J genes are TRBV7-9 and TRBJ2-3, with no clear D. Germline lookup yields CDR1 SEHNR and CDR2 FQNEAQ (reference sequence). CDR3 size: 15 residues. V was pared by 4 bases and J by 0 bases, with 11 bases between.

The chain joins TRBV3-1 (or the pseudogene TRBV3-2) to TRBJ2-4; TRBD2 agrees at 8 bases. The germline CDR1 and CDR2 sequences are LGHDT and YNNKEL (reference sequence). This CDR3 region has 15 residues. V was pared by 4 bases and J by 8 bases, with 10 bases of the junction left unmatched. The CDR3 coding sequence is TGTGCCAGCAGCCCTTGGGACGGGAGGGCAGACATTCAGTACTTC. Translating gives CASSPWDGRADIQYF.

V is TRBV15 and J is TRBJ1-4, with TRBD1 as a possible D gene (6 bases). The germline V gene encodes CDR1 LNHNV and CDR2 YYDKDF (reference sequence). CDR3 size: 14 residues. Between the trimmed V and J ends, which lost 3 bases and 9 bases, there was a span of 14 bases. The DNA of the CDR3 is TGTGCCACCAGCAGGGGGGCAGATGGAAAAAAACTGTTTTTT. It codes for CATSRGADGKKLFF.

This clone was recorded once. This chain links TRBV10-3 with TRBJ1-1, with D possibly being TRBD1 (5 bases). The CDR3 extends over 12 amino acids. V lost 8 bases, J lost 4 bases, and 11 bases lay in between. CDR1 ENHRY and CDR2 SYGVKD come from the germline V gene. For the CDR3, the DNA is TGTGCCATCTTGTCCGGGGGCACTGAAGCTTTCTTT. Its translation: CAILSGGTEAFF.

The rearrangement links TRBV6-5 to TRBJ1-1; weak D call: TRBD1 (5 bases). The V gene's germline CDR1 is MNHEY and CDR2 SVGAGI. The CDR3 extends over 14 amino acids. Trimming shortened V by 7 bases and J by 7 bases, and 19 bases separated the two germline ends. The CDR3 DNA follows: TGTGCCAGCACGGGTCCCGGGGGATTCAATGAAGCTTTCTTT. This translates into CASTGPGGFNEAFF.

The chain joins TRBV5-1 to TRBJ2-3; 8 positions agree with TRBD2. Germline loops: CDR1 SGHRS, CDR2 YFSETQ. The V and J ends lost 0 bases and 6 bases, in that order; junction bases with no gene match: 12. The CDR3 totals 17 residues. The CDR3 DNA sequence: TGCGCCAGCAGCTTGGGGTCAGCGAGCGGGGGTGGGGATACGCAGTATTTT. It is translated as CASSLGSASGGGDTQYF.

The chain recombines TRBV19 with TRBJ1-5, with 7 bases fitting TRBD1. This CDR3 comprises 14 residues. Germline CDR1 LNHDA, CDR2 SQIVND (reference sequence). Trimming cost V 3 bases and J 4 bases; bases outside gene matches: 3. This CDR3 reads CASSMGQLNQPQHF. The CDR3 region has the DNA TGTGCCAGTAGTATGGGACAGTTAAATCAGCCCCAGCATTTT.

On this clone: Germline is not matched at one junction end, which may reflect a read error. This chain links TRBV6-5 with TRBJ2-7; 7 bases fit TRBD2. The CDR3 loop spans 12 amino acids. The V gene's germline CDR1 is MNHEY and CDR2 SVGAGI. The CDR3 nucleotides read TGTGCCTGCAGACGGGAGGTCGGCGAGCAGTACTTC. This encodes CACRREVGEQYF.

CDR3 residues: CASSPAVAGQETQYF. The CDR3 DNA reads as TGCGCCAGCAGCCCGGCGGTAGCGGGACAAGAGACCCAGTACTTC. This chain connects TRBV5-1 to TRBJ2-5; TRBD2 aligns across 8 bases. Germline trimming cut 4 bases from V and 2 bases from J; bases unmatched to any gene: 7. Germline CDR1 reads SGHRS; CDR2 reads YFSETQ. CDR3 size: 15 residues. Combining the CDR3 with reference TRBV5-1 and TRBJ2-5 gives the whole variable domain KAGVTQTPRYLIKTRGQQVTLSCSPISGHRSVSWYQQTPGQGLQFLFEYFSETQRNKGNFPGRFSGRQFSNSRSEMNVSTLELGDSALYLCASSPAVAGQETQYFGPGTRLLVL.

The chain uses TRBV7-8 and TRBJ1-2; D unresolved. CDR3 length: 17 residues. Between the trimmed V and J ends, which lost 5 bases and 4 bases, there was a span of 23 bases. Germline-derived CDR1 and CDR2 are SGHVS and FQNEAQ. CDR3 in DNA: TGTGCCAGCAGCCGTAGAATCGTTGGTCAGGTCGGCTATGGCTACACCTTC. Translating gives CASSRRIVGQVGYGYTF.

The chain is built from TRBV6-2 or TRBV6-3 and TRBJ2-7; TRBD1 might be the D (5 bases). V was trimmed by 0 bases and J by 1 base, leaving 10 bases between them. Germline CDR1 reads MNHEY; CDR2 reads SVGEGT. The CDR3 covers 15 residues. CDR3 nucleotide sequence: TGTGCCAGCAGTTACTCTGGACACGGATCCTACGAGCAGTACTTC. Its protein is CASSYSGHGSYEQYF.

The chain is built from TRBV5-4 and TRBJ2-3, with TRBD2 as a possible D gene (5 bases). There are 15 residues in the CDR3. V was shortened by 5 bases and J by 6 bases, with 19 bases between the two germline ends. Germline-derived CDR1 and CDR2 are SGHNT and YYREEE (reference sequence). The CDR3 spells CASSNEGLPADTQYF. For the CDR3, the DNA is TGTGCCAGCAGTAATGAGGGCCTCCCCGCGGATACGCAGTATTTT.

The V call is TRBV6-5, the J call TRBJ1-1, with a possible D match to TRBD1 (5 bases). This CDR3 has 13 residues. Germline CDR1 and CDR2: MNHEY and SVGAGI. Trimming took 10 bases from V and 4 from J, leaving 16 bases between them. CDR3 bases: TGTGCCACCTCGTCCCCAGGGAGCACTGAAGCTTTCTTT. The encoded protein is CATSSPGSTEAFF.

The chain couples TRBV4-1 to TRBJ1-1; D gene unclear. The V end lost 1 base, the J end lost 1 base, and 16 bases lay between the germline ends. The CDR3 loop spans 17 amino acids. In germline, CDR1 is MGHRA, CDR2 YSYEKL. The CDR3, as DNA: TGCGCCAGCAGCCAAGGTCCCGAAAGGGTGACGAACACTGAAGCTTTCTTT. This codes for CASSQGPERVTNTEAFF.

This clone was recorded only once. V is TRBV6-5 and J is TRBJ2-3; 12 bases map to TRBD2. CDR1 MNHEY and CDR2 SVGAGI come from the germline V gene. This CDR3 has 15 residues. With 6 bases clipped from V and 7 bases from J, the junction kept 8 bases outside the gene matches. The CDR3 region has the DNA TGTGCCAGCAGAAGACTAGCGGGAGTAATGAATACGCAGTATTTT. Residues: CASRRLAGVMNTQYF.

CDR3 nucleotides: TGTGCCAGTAGTCCAGGTGGGAATGAGCAGTTCTTC. This codes for CASSPGGNEQFF. This chain uses TRBV19 with TRBJ2-1; D is uncertain. CDR1 LNHDA and CDR2 SQIVND come from the germline V gene (reference sequence). Trimming left V 5 bases short and J 7 bases short, with 9 bases between. CDR3 size: 12 residues.

J is TRBJ1-5 and V is TRBV2, with D uncertain. CDR3 size: 12 residues. Per the germline V gene, CDR1 is SNHLY and CDR2 is FYNNEI. V was pared by 7 bases and J by 2 bases, with 6 bases between. The CDR3, as DNA: TGTGCCAGCACAACAGGCAATCAGCCCCAGCATTTT. Its protein product is CASTTGNQPQHF.

The chain is built from TRBV6-5 and TRBJ1-2; possibly TRBD1 for D (5 bases). Per germline, CDR1 MNHEY and CDR2 SVGAGI. Trimming pared 2 bases from V and 3 bases from J, leaving 7 bases between. The CDR3 is 13 amino acids. The CDR3 spells CASSYQGDYGYTF. CDR3 nucleotides: TGTGCCAGCAGTTACCAGGGAGACTATGGCTACACCTTC.

J is TRBJ2-2 and V is TRBV5-1; D is perhaps TRBD1 (5 bases). From germline, CDR1 is SGHRS and CDR2 YFSETQ. This CDR3 has 15 residues. Trimming pared 6 bases from V and 3 bases from J, leaving 15 bases between. Written as DNA, the CDR3 is TGCGCCAGCAATTCCGCAGGGTCGGACACCGGGGAGCTGTTTTTT. It encodes CASNSAGSDTGELFF.